The present TCR beta chain was sequenced within a study of beta chain features in type 1 diabetes. Germline loops: CDR1 LGHNA, CDR2 YNFKEQ. V was shortened by 0 bases and J by 5 bases, with 25 bases between the two germline ends. The CDR3 totals 19 residues. General study findings and limits: Whether HLA type affects TCRB rearrangement stayed undetermined in the present work.

A single heparinised draw of 95 to 150 mL on average was taken per donor. Markers CD45RO/CCR7/CD25/CD127/CD95/CD27 served to sort CD4+ naive, central memory, regulatory and stem cell-like memory cells. Reverse transcribing all isolated RNA meant expressed TCRB transcripts were sequenced. Measured with immunoSEQ multiplex PCR; TCRdb has only the in-frame clones, and not every one. The sample has 140,000 to 150,000 clones, around 51% seen once; the top ten hold around 0.42%. A note on this clone: Antigen specificity is unknown.

This chain uses TRBV4-2 with TRBJ1-1; TRBD1 might be the D (5 bases). The sequence was obtained from a man aged 18-30 years in good health. The specimen was Tregs from blood. For the CDR3, the DNA is TGTGCCAGCAGCCAAGAATCCAGGGCTCGGGTGGGTAAGAATACTGAAGCTTTCTTT. It codes for CASSQESRARVGKNTEAFF.